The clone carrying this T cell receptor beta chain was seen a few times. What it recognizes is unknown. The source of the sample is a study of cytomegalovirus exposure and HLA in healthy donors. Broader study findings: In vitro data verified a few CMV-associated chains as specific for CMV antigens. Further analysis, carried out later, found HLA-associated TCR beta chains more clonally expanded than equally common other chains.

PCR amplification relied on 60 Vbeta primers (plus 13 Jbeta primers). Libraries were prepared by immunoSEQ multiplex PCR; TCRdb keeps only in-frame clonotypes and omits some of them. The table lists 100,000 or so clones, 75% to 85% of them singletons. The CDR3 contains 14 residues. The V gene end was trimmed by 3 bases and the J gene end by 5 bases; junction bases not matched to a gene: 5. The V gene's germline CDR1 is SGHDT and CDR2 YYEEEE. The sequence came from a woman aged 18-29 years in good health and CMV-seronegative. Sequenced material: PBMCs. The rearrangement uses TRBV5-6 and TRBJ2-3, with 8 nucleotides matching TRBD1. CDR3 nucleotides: TGTGCCAGCAGCTGGACAGGGTCAGGAGATACGCAGTATTTT. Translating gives CASSWTGSGDTQYF.